Following are 17 T cell receptor beta chains from one sample sequenced in a study of blood T cell repertoires in COVID-19. TCRdb keeps only in-frame clones here, not all; method: immunoSEQ multiplex PCR. The sample carries about 48,000 clones, approximately 80% recorded once. Input material: peripheral blood. The receptors stem from a man aged 65 to 85 with acute or convalescent COVID-19.

This chain uses TRBV5-4 with TRBJ1-1; D is perhaps TRBD1 (6 bases). The CDR3 has 13 residues. The V gene's germline CDR1 is SGHNT and CDR2 YYREEE (reference sequence). V gave up 2 bases and J gave up 6 bases, with 11 bases separating them. The CDR3 DNA sequence: TGTGCCAGCAGCTTTTTAGGGGGATCTGAAGCTTTCTTT. It encodes CASSFLGGSEAFF.

The rearrangement links TRBV11-3 to TRBJ2-3; tentatively, D is TRBD2 (7 bases). The V end was cut by 3 bases, the J end by 1 base, with 11 bases between. The germline V gene has CDR1 SGHNT and CDR2 YENEEA. This CDR3 has 15 amino acids. This CDR3 reads CASSLGGAGTDTQYF. The CDR3 coding sequence is TGTGCCAGCAGCTTGGGGGGGGCAGGCACAGATACGCAGTATTTT.

The chain couples TRBV6-1 to TRBJ1-3; no firm D call. Trimming removed 0 bases at V and 0 bases at J, with 9 bases between. CDR1 is MNHNS, CDR2 SASEGT, per germline. This CDR3 contains 16 residues. CDR3 DNA sequence: TGTGCCAGCAGTGAAGCGAGAGGATACTCTGGAAACACCATATATTTT. This codes for CASSEARGYSGNTIYF.

This chain uses TRBV6-5 with TRBJ2-7, with a possible D match to TRBD1 (6 bases). Germline V gene sequence: CDR1 MNHEY, CDR2 SVGAGI. The CDR3 is 13 amino acids. V was trimmed by 5 bases and J by 2 bases, leaving 10 bases between them. CDR3 sequence: CASSNRDTYEQYF. The CDR3 nucleotides are TGTGCCAGCAGTAACCGGGACACCTACGAGCAGTACTTC.

The V call is TRBV5-6, the J call TRBJ2-2; D possibly corresponds to TRBD2 (6 bases). Germline V lookup: CDR1 SGHDT, CDR2 YYEEEE. V lost 4 bases to trimming and J lost 5 bases, with 12 bases between them. This CDR3 comprises 14 residues. This CDR3 is CASSPGRRTGELFF. The CDR3 region has the DNA TGTGCCAGCAGCCCCGGGAGACGGACCGGGGAGCTGTTTTTT.

J is TRBJ2-3 and V is TRBV7-8; no clear D. Looked up from germline, CDR1 is SGHVS and CDR2 is FQNEAQ. With 5 bases removed from V and 4 bases from J, the gap between germline ends came to 10 bases. The CDR3 is made up of 13 amino acids. The CDR3 region is CASSPQLADTQYF. Written as DNA, the CDR3 is TGTGCCAGCAGCCCCCAATTAGCAGATACGCAGTATTTT.

The chain joins TRBV6-1 to TRBJ2-2; D may be TRBD2 (6 bases). Germline assignment: CDR1 MNHNS and CDR2 SASEGT. CDR3 length: 16 residues. The germline V and J ends were trimmed by 4 bases and 7 bases, with 19 bases remaining between them. The CDR3 reads CASSGAGGGIFGELFF. The CDR3 DNA sequence: TGTGCCAGCAGTGGCGCCGGGGGTGGTATTTTCGGGGAGCTGTTTTTT.

The chain is built from TRBV9 and TRBJ2-3; the D gene is possibly TRBD2 (7 bases). This CDR3 has 17 amino acids. Trimming removed 0 bases from V and 1 base from J, with 15 bases in between. Germline V gene lookup returns CDR1 SGDLS and CDR2 YYNGEE. CDR3 in DNA: TGTGCCAGCAGCGTAGTTCTGGGGGGGCGCGGCACAGATACGCAGTATTTT. Protein: CASSVVLGGRGTDTQYF.

V gene TRBV7-2 combines with J gene TRBJ2-7, with TRBD1 matching over 9 bases. Germline V gene lookup returns CDR1 SGHTA and CDR2 FQGNSA. The CDR3 loop spans 13 amino acids. After removal of 6 bases from V and 2 bases from J, the junction contained 2 bases not matched to a gene. The CDR3 here is CASRRDRAYEQYF. The CDR3 coding sequence is TGTGCCAGCAGGCGGGACAGGGCCTACGAGCAGTACTTC.

The chain employs TRBV5-6 and TRBJ2-7, with 7 nucleotides matching TRBD1. Trimming took 0 bases from V and 3 from J; bases not matched to a gene: 3. CDR1 is SGHDT and CDR2 is YYEEEE in the germline V gene. The CDR3 is 14 residues long. The CDR3 reads CASSLGPGGYEQYF. CDR3 bases: TGTGCCAGCAGCTTGGGGCCAGGGGGCTACGAGCAGTACTTC.

The chain is built from TRBV5-1 and TRBJ2-6; D possibly corresponds to TRBD2 (7 bases). The CDR3 is 16 residues long. Germline V gene lookup returns CDR1 SGHRS and CDR2 YFSETQ. CDR3 bases: TGCGCTAGCGGTTCGGGGGGCACCTCTGGGGCCAACGTCCTGACTTTC. Amino acid sequence: CASGSGGTSGANVLTF.

The chain links TRBV2 to TRBJ1-2; the D gene is possibly TRBD1 (6 bases). CDR3 size: 13 residues. Trimming shortened V by 7 bases and J by 8 bases, and 17 bases separated the two germline ends. CDR1 and CDR2 (germline): SNHLY, FYNNEI. The DNA for the CDR3 is TGTGCCAGCAACGAGGGACACAAGAGGGGCTACACCTTC. This gives the protein CASNEGHKRGYTF.

This sequence joins TRBV10-3 and TRBJ1-1; the match to TRBD1 covers 7 bases. V was clipped by 3 bases and J by 5 bases; unmatched bases: 12. Germline V gene lookup returns CDR1 ENHRY and CDR2 SYGVKD. The CDR3 consists of 16 residues. Here the CDR3 reads CAISEGQGGVSTEAFF. The CDR3 coding sequence is TGTGCCATCAGTGAAGGGCAGGGGGGAGTGAGTACTGAAGCTTTCTTT.

The chain links TRBV27 to TRBJ1-1; D might be TRBD1 (5 bases). The ends were cut back, 2 bases at V and 3 bases at J, with 13 bases in the middle. The CDR3 extends over 15 amino acids. Germline V gene sequence: CDR1 MNHEY, CDR2 SMNVEV (reference sequence). CDR3 loop: CASSLVAGLDTEAFF. In nucleotides, the CDR3 is TGTGCCAGCAGTTTAGTCGCAGGGTTGGACACTGAAGCTTTCTTT.

The chain carries TRBV19 and TRBJ1-2; D is unclear. Germline CDR1 is LNHDA and CDR2 is SQIVND (reference sequence). The CDR3 is 12 residues long. The V end lost 1 base, the J end lost 10 bases, and 10 bases lay between the germline ends. CDR3 nucleotides: TGTGCCAGTAGTATAGGGCAGCGGCCCTACACCTTC. This gives the protein CASSIGQRPYTF.

The genes are TRBV27 and TRBJ2-1; the match to TRBD2 covers 13 bases. Per germline, CDR1 MNHEY and CDR2 SMNVEV (reference sequence). This CDR3 is built from 16 residues. V lost 4 bases to trimming and J lost 10 bases; unmatched junction nucleotides: 10. Here the CDR3 DNA reads TGTGCCAGCAGTTCGATGACTAGCGGGAGGTCCGGAGAGCAGTTCTTC. This codes for CASSSMTSGRSGEQFF.

In nucleotides, the CDR3 is TGTGCCAGCAGCTTGGAGGGTCTTTTCGAAAAACTGTTTTTT. Translating it yields CASSLEGLFEKLFF. The chain is built from TRBV7-9 and TRBJ1-4; D is undetermined. The CDR3 contains 14 residues. The germline CDR1 and CDR2 sequences are SEHNR and FQNEAQ (reference sequence). Trimming shortened V by 3 bases and J by 8 bases, and 13 bases separated the two germline ends.